This T cell receptor (beta chain) was found in a study of T-cell memory formation after mild COVID-19. Employing constant-segment primers, 5'RACE generated TCR alpha and TCR beta cDNA libraries bearing sample barcodes and UMIs. Via MiXCR, TCRdb re-called the 5' RACE reads, giving one row per CDR3 protein. The sample contains about 260,000 distinct CDR3 sequences, 15% to 20% of which appear only once. Germline assignment: CDR1 SEHNR and CDR2 FQNEAQ (reference sequence). The CDR3 loop spans 16 amino acids. Trimming stripped 5 bases from V and 5 bases from J, with 21 bases between. This sequence was found in a man aged 18 to 29 who had mild COVID-19 (a few samples of this study predate the infection). Cell type and time point are not known. The chain employs TRBV7-9 and TRBJ2-5, with D possibly being TRBD1 or TRBD2 (7 bases each). The sequencing input was PBMCs or a T cell subset sorted from them (not recorded which). For the CDR3, the DNA is TGTGCCAGCAGCCCTGCGGACAGGCCCGGGGGGGAGACCCAGTACTTC. Its translation is CASSPADRPGGETQYF.